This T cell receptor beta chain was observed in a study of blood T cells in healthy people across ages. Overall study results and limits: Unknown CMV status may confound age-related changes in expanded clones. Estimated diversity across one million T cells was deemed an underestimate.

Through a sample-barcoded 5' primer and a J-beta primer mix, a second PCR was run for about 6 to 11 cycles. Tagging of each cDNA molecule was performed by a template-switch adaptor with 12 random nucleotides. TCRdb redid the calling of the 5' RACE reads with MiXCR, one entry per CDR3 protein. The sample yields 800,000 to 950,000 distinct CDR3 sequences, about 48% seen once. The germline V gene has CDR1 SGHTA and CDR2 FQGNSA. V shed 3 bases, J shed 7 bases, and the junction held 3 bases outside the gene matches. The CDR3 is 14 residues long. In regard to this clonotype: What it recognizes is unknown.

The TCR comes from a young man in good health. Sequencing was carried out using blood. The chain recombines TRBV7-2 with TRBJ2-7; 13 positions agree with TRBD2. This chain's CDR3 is CASSLGLAGFEQYF. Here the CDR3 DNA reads TGTGCCAGCAGCTTGGGACTAGCGGGGTTTGAGCAGTACTTC.